The sequence of this TCR beta chain was determined in a study of T cell responses to AZD1222 COVID-19 vaccine. The repertoire was sequenced with immunoSEQ multiplex PCR; TCRdb's copy has only in-frame clones and lacks some. The sample has 95,000 to 100,000 clones, about 86% seen once. The CDR3 runs to 17 residues. J lost 0 bases, V lost 4 bases, and 8 bases had no gene match. The germline V gene has CDR1 LGHNT and CDR2 FRNRAP. The V gene is TRBV12-5, the J gene TRBJ2-2; 7 nucleotides match TRBD1. The receptor comes from an adult in good health. The specimen was peripheral blood, collected on day 0 of AZD1222 vaccination. The DNA of the CDR3 is TGTGCTAGTGGTTATTCCCTCGGGACAGCGAACACCGGGGAGCTGTTTTTT. This sequence encodes CASGYSLGTANTGELFF.